The following is a T cell receptor (beta chain) sequence with its context. This sample is drawn from a study of blood T cell repertoires in COVID-19. Looking at the study overall: COVID-19 samples, acute and convalescent, were from the United States, Italy and Spain. Sources were T cells, B-cell-depleted T cells, or PBMCs; the material itself was cDNA or gDNA.

Those who participated ranged in age from roughly 18 to 89 years and resided in under 25 US areas. Study processing details: Reference gene primers were amplified, and this amplification served to estimate nucleated cell counts. Clones were sequenced by immunoSEQ multiplex PCR, and TCRdb holds only the in-frame ones, with some missing. From that table come the V and J calls and clone size; the DNA was used to work out D and trimming. The sample consists of roughly 280,000 clones, about 87% of them appearing once. The TCR originated in a woman in her fifties or sixties who had recovered from COVID-19. Sequencing used PBMCs or T cells enriched from blood (not recorded which).

The CDR3 loop reads CASSLVASGVAALLYEQYF. The CDR3 DNA sequence: TGTGCCAGCAGTTTAGTTGCTAGCGGGGTTGCGGCCCTCCTCTACGAGCAGTACTTC. V is TRBV27 and J is TRBJ2-7; 9 bases match TRBD2. Germline V gene sequence: CDR1 MNHEY, CDR2 SMNVEV (reference sequence). V was pared by 2 bases and J by 3 bases, with 17 bases of the junction left unmatched. CDR3 size: 19 residues.